Below, one T cell receptor beta chain is given with its context. Its specificity is not known. TCRdb re-called the 5' RACE reads through MiXCR, storing one row per CDR3 protein. The sample contains hundreds of thousands of distinct CDR3 sequences, about 8.3% of which appear only once. CDR3 length: 12 amino acids. These data belong to a study of identical twins. Study results and caveats: Abundant beta clonotypes from cord blood bore fewer insertions; memory repertoires lacked this pattern.

These data also formed part of another study, on yellow fever vaccine responses in identical twins.

This TCR was sampled from a woman under 30 in good health. The genes are TRBV12-1 and TRBJ1-6; the table's TRBD1 call for D was not verified on the DNA. TRBV12-1 is marked as a pseudogene. The sequencing input was memory (CD45RO+) T cells sorted from blood. CDR3 region: CASSSPDGFLHF. CDR3 sequence (DNA): TGTGCCAGCAGCTCCCCCGACGGGTTCCTCCACTTT.